Presented here are 3 T cell receptor beta chains from one specimen sequenced in a study of OX40 agonist ivuxolimab in advanced cancers. TCRdb's table, derived via immunoSEQ multiplex PCR, lists solely in-frame clones and lacks some. The sample includes about 25,000 clones, more than 75% of them seen just once. Source: CD4+ or CD8+ T cells sorted from blood, taken in a trial of the OX40 agonist ivuxolimab. Receptors were obtained from an adult with an advanced solid tumor such as melanoma, head and neck, liver or kidney cancer.

The gene calls are TRBV6-6 and TRBJ1-6, with D possibly TRBD1 on 5 matching bases. The CDR3 is made up of 14 amino acids. V lost 8 bases and J lost 7, with 15 bases in between. Germline CDR1 is MNHNY and CDR2 is SVGAGI (reference sequence). The CDR3 sequence is CASGRDGNNSPLHF. CDR3 coding DNA: TGTGCCAGCGGCCGGGACGGCAACAATTCACCCCTCCACTTT.

The chain links TRBV28 to TRBJ2-7; no clear D gene. The CDR3 length is 13 residues. Germline V gene sequence: CDR1 MDHEN, CDR2 SYDVKM. The ends were cut back, 3 bases at V and 0 bases at J, with 6 bases in the middle. CDR3 bases: TGTGCCAGCAGTTTCAGGTCCTCCTACGAGCAGTACTTC. The encoded protein is CASSFRSSYEQYF. Together with reference TRBV28 and TRBJ2-7, the CDR3 gives the full variable domain: DVKVTQSSRYLVKRTGEKVFLECVQDMDHENMFWYRQDPGLGLRLIYFSYDVKMKEKGDIPEGYSVSREKKERFSLILESASTNQTSMYLCASSFRSSYEQYFGPGTRLTVT.

This clone appeared a few times. V usage is TRBV30 and J usage is TRBJ1-2; the match to TRBD1 covers 11 bases. The J segment lost 4 bases and the V segment lost 0 bases, leaving 4 bases of the junction unmatched. CDR1 is GTSNPN and CDR2 is SVGIG in the germline V gene (reference sequence). The CDR3 length is 15 residues. The CDR3 DNA is TGTGCCTGGAGTGTAGGACAGGGGGCAATCTATGGCTACACCTTC. Protein product: CAWSVGQGAIYGYTF.